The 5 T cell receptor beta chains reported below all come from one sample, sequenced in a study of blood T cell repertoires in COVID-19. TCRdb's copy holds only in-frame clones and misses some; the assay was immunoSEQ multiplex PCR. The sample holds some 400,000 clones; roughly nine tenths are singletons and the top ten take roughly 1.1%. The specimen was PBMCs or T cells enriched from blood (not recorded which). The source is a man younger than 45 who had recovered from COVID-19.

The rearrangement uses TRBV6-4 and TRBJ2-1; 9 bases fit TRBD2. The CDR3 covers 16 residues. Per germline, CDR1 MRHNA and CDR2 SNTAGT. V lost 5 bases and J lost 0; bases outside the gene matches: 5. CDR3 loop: CASSLTSGSSYNEQFF. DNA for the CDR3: TGTGCCAGCAGTCTGACTAGCGGCAGCTCCTACAATGAGCAGTTCTTC.

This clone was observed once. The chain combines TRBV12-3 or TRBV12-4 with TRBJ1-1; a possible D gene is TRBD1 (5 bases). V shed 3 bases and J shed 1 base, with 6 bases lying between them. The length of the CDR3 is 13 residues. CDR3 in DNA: TGTGCCAGCAGTTTGACAGCGAACACTGAAGCTTTCTTT. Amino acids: CASSLTANTEAFF.

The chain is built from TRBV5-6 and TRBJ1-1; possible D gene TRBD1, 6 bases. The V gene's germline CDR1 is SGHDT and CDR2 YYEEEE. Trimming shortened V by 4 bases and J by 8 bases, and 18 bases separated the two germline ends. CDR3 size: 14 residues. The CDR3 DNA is TGTGCCAGCAGCCCGGGGGGCTCGCTGAGGGAAGCTTTCTTT. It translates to CASSPGGSLREAFF.

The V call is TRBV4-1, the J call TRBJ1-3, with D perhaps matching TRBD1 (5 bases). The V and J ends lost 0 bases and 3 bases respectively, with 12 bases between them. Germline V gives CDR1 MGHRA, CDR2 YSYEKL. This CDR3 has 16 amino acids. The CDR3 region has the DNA TGCGCCAGCAGCCAAGAGGGGGGAAGTCATGGAAACACCATATATTTT. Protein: CASSQEGGSHGNTIYF.

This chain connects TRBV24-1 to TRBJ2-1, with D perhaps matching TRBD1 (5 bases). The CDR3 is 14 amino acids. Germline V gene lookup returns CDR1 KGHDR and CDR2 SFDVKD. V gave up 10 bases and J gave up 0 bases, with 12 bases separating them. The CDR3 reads CATSGLSSYNEQFF. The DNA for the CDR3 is TGTGCCACGTCAGGGCTAAGCTCCTACAATGAGCAGTTCTTC.